This passage covers 20 T cell receptor beta chains from one sample sequenced in a study of blood T cells in healthy people across ages. Using a J-beta primer mix together with a sample-barcoded 5' primer, a second PCR was run for about 7 to 12 cycles. TCRdb analysed the 5' RACE reads with MiXCR anew, one entry per CDR3 protein. Counted here are approximately 960,000 distinct CDR3 sequences, under 35% occurring once; the ten biggest clones make up roughly 10%. The data were also submitted as part of a second study, on T cells of mothers and their children.

The sample taken for sequencing was blood. These receptors originate from a woman between 40 and 55 years old in good health.

In the case of this clonotype: A much larger clonotype is one base distant, so this may be a read error. The chain combines TRBV11-2 with TRBJ2-5, with D hard to call. Per germline, CDR1 SGHAT and CDR2 FQNNGV. The CDR3 covers 15 residues. Here the CDR3 reads CASSLELSRQGTQYF. DNA for the CDR3: TGTGCCAGCAGCTTAGAGTTGAGCCGACAAGGGACCCAGTACTTC.

This clonotype turned up a few times. The chain employs TRBV4-3 and TRBJ1-3; the D gene is possibly TRBD1 (5 bases). V lost 4 bases and J lost 3, with 16 bases in between. Germline V gene data show CDR1 as LGHNA and CDR2 as YSLEER. This CDR3 is 16 amino acids long. The DNA for the CDR3 is TGCGCCAGCAGCCGTTCTCGGACATGGGATGGAAACACCATATATTTT. It encodes CASSRSRTWDGNTIYF.

This clonotype was found a few times. V and J are TRBV11-2 and TRBJ2-7; 8 positions agree with TRBD1. Per germline, CDR1 SGHAT and CDR2 FQNNGV. V shed 4 bases and J 3 bases; nucleotides not matched to a gene: 5. The CDR3 is made up of 14 amino acids. In nucleotides, the CDR3 is TGTGCCAGCAGCTCAGGGGGCACCAGCTACGAGCAGTACTTC. This encodes CASSSGGTSYEQYF.

This clonotype was counted between two and nine times. The chain joins TRBV7-9 to TRBJ1-2; TRBD1 matches 8 bases. CDR3 length equals 18 residues. V was pared by 9 bases and J by 0 bases, with 18 bases of the junction left unmatched. Germline loops: CDR1 SEHNR, CDR2 FQNEAQ (reference sequence). The CDR3 coding sequence is TGTGCCAGAATCCCACCGGGACAGGACCCTTTAACTAACTATGGCTACACCTTC. It encodes CARIPPGQDPLTNYGYTF.

This clonotype was seen many times. V is TRBV5-6 and J is TRBJ1-1; a possible D gene is TRBD1 (5 bases). CDR3 size: 14 residues. The V end lost 4 bases, the J end lost 2 bases, and 12 bases lay between the germline ends. CDR1 and CDR2 (germline): SGHDT, YYEEEE. The CDR3: CASSDTGGNTEAFF. The CDR3 DNA is TGTGCCAGCAGCGACACAGGCGGAAACACTGAAGCTTTCTTT.

The V and J genes are TRBV9 and TRBJ1-6, with 7 bases fitting TRBD1. The CDR3 is made up of 14 amino acids. CDR1 is SGDLS and CDR2 is YYNGEE in the germline V gene. The V gene end was trimmed by 2 bases and the J gene end by 9 bases; junction bases not matched to a gene: 5. This CDR3 reads CASSVRDSCSPLHF. The DNA for the CDR3 is TGTGCCAGCAGCGTCCGGGACAGCTGTTCACCCCTCCACTTT.

This clonotype was counted between two and nine times. The rearrangement links TRBV5-1 to TRBJ2-7; 7 bases fit TRBD2. Germline CDR1 SGHRS, CDR2 YFSETQ. CDR3 size: 14 residues. The V segment lost 0 bases and the J segment 12 bases; nucleotides outside the gene matches: 12. CDR3 residues: CASSLGLAEQLLYF. The CDR3 region has the DNA TGCGCCAGCAGCTTGGGGCTAGCGGAACAGCTACTGTACTTC.

For this clonotype: The junction differs from germline at one of its ends, possibly a read error. The chain carries TRBV25-1 and TRBJ2-3; D not certain. Germline-derived CDR1 and CDR2 are MGHDK and SYGVNS. CDR3 length equals 15 residues. In DNA form, the CDR3 reads TGTGCCAGAAGTGAGGAAGGCAGGCGAACAGATACGCAGTATTTT. This translates into CARSEEGRRTDTQYF. The variable domain in full, with the rest retrieved from reference TRBV25-1 and TRBJ2-3, is EADIYQTPRYLVIGTGKKITLECSQTMGHDKMYWYQQDPGMELHLIHYSYGVNSTEKGDLSSESTVSRIRTEHFPLTLESARPSHTSQYLCARSEEGRRTDTQYFGPGTRLTVL.

This clonotype occurred many times. This chain uses TRBV7-9 with TRBJ2-4, with a weak D call TRBD2 (6 bases). The germline V and J ends were trimmed by 6 bases and 8 bases, with 14 bases remaining between them. CDR1 and CDR2 (germline): SEHNR, FQNEAQ (reference sequence). The CDR3 has 13 residues. The CDR3 DNA reads as TGTGCCAGCAGAGGCGGGGTAGTCGACATTCAGTACTTC. Residues: CASRGGVVDIQYF.

The V gene is TRBV24-1, the J gene TRBJ2-1; tentatively, D is TRBD1 (5 bases). The assigned J gene may be wrong: the sequence end matches TRBJ2-7 better. CDR1 KGHDR and CDR2 SFDVKD come from the germline V gene. The CDR3 consists of 16 residues. The CDR3 DNA reads TGTGCCACCAGTGATTTGCCAGGGAAGTCCTACAATGAGCAGTACTTC. Its translation is CATSDLPGKSYNEQYF.

This clonotype was picked up a small number of times. This chain joins TRBV3-1 and TRBJ2-7, with D unresolved. CDR1 and CDR2 from the germline V gene are LGHDT and YNNKEL (reference sequence). This CDR3 spans 13 amino acids. V gave up 4 bases and J gave up 5 bases, with 12 bases separating them. The CDR3 region is CASSPGGENEQYF. CDR3 nucleotides: TGTGCCAGCAGCCCGGGCGGCGAAAACGAGCAGTACTTC.

The table lists this clonotype with many counts. The CDR3 sequence is CASSSGQGSYNEQFF. CDR3 DNA sequence: TGTGCCAGCAGCTCGGGACAGGGATCCTACAATGAGCAGTTCTTC. This chain uses TRBV7-9 with TRBJ2-1; 9 bases map to TRBD1. V dropped 4 bases and J dropped 1; count of bases not matched to a gene: 2. The CDR3 spans 15 residues. Germline lookup yields CDR1 SEHNR and CDR2 FQNEAQ (reference sequence).

This chain joins TRBV7-9 and TRBJ1-2; possibly TRBD1 for D (6 bases). Trimming pared 5 bases from V and 0 bases from J, leaving 13 bases between. CDR3 size: 15 residues. The V gene's germline CDR1 is SEHNR and CDR2 FQNEAQ (reference sequence). The CDR3 DNA is TGTGCCAGCAGCCCCTACAGGGATACTAACTATGGCTACACCTTC. Amino acids: CASSPYRDTNYGYTF. The entire variable domain, with the rest obtained from reference TRBV7-9 and TRBJ1-2, is as follows: DTGVSQNPRHKITKRGQNVTFRCDPISEHNRLYWYRQTLGQGPEFLTYFQNEAQLEKSRLLSDRFSAERPKGSFSTLEIQRTEQGDSAMYLCASSPYRDTNYGYTFGSGTRLTVV.

The gene calls are TRBV7-3 and TRBJ2-1, with TRBD2 matching over 9 bases. CDR3 length equals 14 residues. Unmatched junction bases numbered 9, after V lost 0 bases and J lost 15 bases. The germline gives CDR1 SGHTA, CDR2 FQGTGA. CDR3 sequence reads: CASSLTGGGGAPFF. The DNA of the CDR3 is TGTGCCAGCAGCTTAACGGGTGGCGGGGGGGCCCCGTTCTTC.

This chain links TRBV5-5 with TRBJ2-1; D may correspond to TRBD1 or TRBD2 (5 bases each). Trimming cost V 0 bases and J 10 bases, with 11 bases left between them. CDR3 length: 13 amino acids. Germline assignment: CDR1 SGHKS and CDR2 YYEKEE (reference sequence). CDR3 bases: TGTGCCAGCAGCTTGGGAGGGGCCTACGAGCAGTTCTTC. It specifies CASSLGGAYEQFF.

Concerning this clonotype: A much larger clone sits a single nucleotide away, making a read error possible. CDR3 DNA: TGTGCCAGCAGCGTAGACACAGTACCCTACAATGAGCAGTACTTC. Translating it yields CASSVDTVPYNEQYF. The chain combines TRBV9 with TRBJ2-5; the D is unclear. CDR3 length equals 15 residues. CDR1 is SGDLS, CDR2 YYNGEE, per germline. V was cut by 0 bases and J by 11 bases, with 20 bases left in between. The full variable domain, with the rest looked up from reference TRBV9 and TRBJ2-5, is DSGVTQTPKHLITATGQRVTLRCSPRSGDLSVYWYQQSLDQGLQFLIQYYNGEERAKGNILERFSAQQFPDLHSELNLSSLELGDSALYFCASSVDTVPYNEQYFGPGTRLLVL.

Of note for this clonotype: A single base separates this from a much larger clone, so it may be a read error. The J gene is TRBJ1-1, the V gene TRBV7-2; D remains ambiguous. Germline V CDR1 and CDR2: SGHTA, FQGNSA. This CDR3 has 12 residues. This CDR3 reads CASSLGRNEVFF. In DNA form, the CDR3 reads TGTGCCAGCAGCTTAGGCAGGAATGAAGTTTTCTTT. Variable domain in full (rest from reference TRBV7-2 and TRBJ1-1): GAGVSQSPSNKVTEKGKDVELRCDPISGHTALYWYRQSLGQGLEFLIYFQGNSAPDKSGLPSDRFSAERTGGSVSTLTIQRTQQEDSAVYLCASSLGRNEVFFGQGTRLTVV.

Note on this clonotype: A read error may be the cause here, since a much bigger clone is one base away. CDR3 DNA: TGTGCCAGCAGCCGACTGGGACTCATGATGACCTACGAGCAGTACTTC. This codes for CASSRLGLMMTYEQYF. This chain uses TRBV7-2 with TRBJ2-7; tentatively, D is TRBD2 (6 bases). Germline V gives CDR1 SGHTA, CDR2 FQGNSA. Trimming removed 5 bases from V and 2 bases from J, with 19 bases in between. This CDR3 is built from 16 residues.

In its sample, this clonotype was seen many times. This chain joins TRBV28 and TRBJ1-2; no reliable D call. The CDR3 contains 13 residues. The V end lost 1 base, the J end lost 1 base, and 4 bases lay between the germline ends. Germline CDR1 and CDR2: MDHEN and SYDVKM. The CDR3 DNA follows: TGTGCCAGCAGTTTATCGGTTAACTATGGCTACACCTTC. Protein product: CASSLSVNYGYTF.

The table lists this clonotype with a few counts. A read error may account for a junction end that differs from germline. The chain recombines TRBV4-1 with TRBJ2-7; D not resolved. This CDR3 spans 16 amino acids. Germline V CDR1 and CDR2: MGHRA, YSYEKL. CDR3 protein: CASNQVSLDPFYEQYF. The CDR3 nucleotides are TGCGCCAGCAACCAAGTATCGCTCGACCCATTCTACGAGCAGTACTTC.